The 10 T cell receptor beta chains listed next were all sequenced from one sample in a study of CD8+CD57+ T cells in acquired aplastic anemia. Genomic DNA was employed as the template in profiling TCR beta VDJ and CDR3. One entry per CDR3 protein results from TCRdb running MiXCR on the reads. The data show roughly 170,000 distinct CDR3 sequences, 45% to 60% seen once. Sequenced patients had shown CD8+CD57+ cell expansion by flow cytometry. Sequencing was performed on sorted CD4+, CD8+, or CD8+CD57+ T cells (not recorded which) from PBMCs. Every receptor here comes from a human donor with aplastic anemia.

The chain recombines TRBV20-1 with TRBJ1-6, with D perhaps TRBD1 (5 bases). In germline, CDR1 is DFQATT, CDR2 SNEGSKA (reference sequence). Trimming left V 0 bases short and J 9 bases short, with 18 bases between. The CDR3 is 16 amino acids. The CDR3 sequence: CSARDSRQGDLSPLHF. The CDR3 DNA is TGCAGTGCTAGAGATTCTCGGCAGGGAGATCTTTCACCCCTCCACTTT.

V gene TRBV7-6 combines with J gene TRBJ2-5, with 14 nucleotides matching TRBD2. The CDR3 spans 16 residues. The germline V gene encodes CDR1 SGHVS and CDR2 FNYEAQ. J gave up 5 bases and V 5 bases, and 7 bases lay outside the gene matches. This chain's CDR3 is CASSTGLAGVFETQYF. The CDR3 DNA follows: TGTGCCAGCAGCACGGGACTAGCGGGAGTTTTTGAGACCCAGTACTTC.

This clonotype was seen only once. V is TRBV20-1 and J is TRBJ2-7, with 11 bases aligning to TRBD2. The CDR3 is made up of 15 amino acids. V lost 5 bases, J lost 3 bases, and 9 bases stayed unmatched. Looked up from germline, CDR1 is DFQATT and CDR2 is SNEGSKA (reference sequence). The CDR3 DNA is TGCAGTGCTCCCCCTACTAGCGGGGGAATCTACGAGCAGTACTTC. This translates into CSAPPTSGGIYEQYF.

This clonotype was seen many times. The chain couples TRBV5-1 to TRBJ1-2; TRBD1 might be the D (6 bases). Trimming took 2 bases from V and 7 from J, leaving 15 bases between them. The length of the CDR3 is 14 residues. Germline V gene lookup returns CDR1 SGHRS and CDR2 YFSETQ. In nucleotides, the CDR3 is TGCGCCAGCAGCTTCGATGAGGGCAGGGGTGGCTACACCTTC. Encoded protein: CASSFDEGRGGYTF. Combining the CDR3 with reference TRBV5-1 and TRBJ1-2 gives the whole variable domain KAGVTQTPRYLIKTRGQQVTLSCSPISGHRSVSWYQQTPGQGLQFLFEYFSETQRNKGNFPGRFSGRQFSNSRSEMNVSTLELGDSALYLCASSFDEGRGGYTFGSGTRLTVV.

The table lists this clonotype with many counts. V gene TRBV20-1 combines with J gene TRBJ2-1; possibly TRBD2 for D (7 bases). The CDR3 length is 16 residues. Germline CDR1 and CDR2: DFQATT and SNEGSKA (reference sequence). The V end lost 0 bases, the J end lost 6 bases, and 18 bases lay between the germline ends. The CDR3 spells CSARDPGGGPGNEQFF. The CDR3 nucleotides are TGCAGTGCTAGAGATCCGGGCGGGGGCCCGGGCAATGAGCAGTTCTTC.

Regarding this clonotype: This clone may be a read error of a much larger clone one base away. V gene TRBV12-3 or TRBV12-4 combines with J gene TRBJ1-5; no clear D. CDR3 length: 13 amino acids. The CDR3 loop reads CASSETLNRPQHF. For the CDR3, the DNA is TGTGCCAGCAGTGAGACCCTAAATCGGCCCCAGCATTTT.

For this clonotype: A clone one base away is much larger, so this may be a read error. The chain has TRBV6-1 and TRBJ2-3, with 11 positions matching TRBD2. V shed 8 bases, J shed 3 bases, and the junction held 7 bases outside the gene matches. This CDR3 comprises 15 residues. Germline V lookup: CDR1 MNHNS, CDR2 SASEGT. The CDR3 sequence: CASATGTSGTDTQYF. CDR3 in DNA: TGTGCCAGCGCCACCGGGACTAGCGGAACAGATACGCAGTATTTT.

This clonotype was counted only a few times. V usage is TRBV19 and J usage is TRBJ1-2; the match to TRBD1 covers 10 bases. Trimming removed 7 bases from V and 4 bases from J; junction bases left unmatched: 6. The CDR3 is 14 residues long. Per germline, CDR1 LNHDA and CDR2 SQIVND (reference sequence). The CDR3 coding sequence is TGTGCCAGTACAATGACAGGGGGCGGCTATGGCTACACCTTC. This encodes CASTMTGGGYGYTF.

This clonotype was counted ten times or more. This chain uses TRBV19 with TRBJ2-6; no clear D gene. Germline CDR1 LNHDA, CDR2 SQIVND (reference sequence). V shed 11 bases and J shed 2 bases, with 10 bases lying between them. This CDR3 has 13 amino acids. CDR3 protein: CASSVTGANVLTF. The CDR3 DNA is TGTGCCTCGTCGGTTACTGGGGCCAACGTCCTGACTTTC.

The rearrangement links TRBV19 to TRBJ2-6; maybe TRBD2 (5 bases). This CDR3 comprises 13 residues. V was clipped by 5 bases and J by 8 bases, with 10 bases between them. The V gene's germline CDR1 is LNHDA and CDR2 SQIVND (reference sequence). CDR3: CASSPSGTNVLTF. The CDR3, as DNA: TGTGCCAGTAGTCCGTCCGGGACCAACGTCCTGACTTTC.